Listed here are 15 T cell receptor beta chains from one sample, sequenced in a study of T cell responses to AZD1222 COVID-19 vaccine (dated by TCRdb to the early 2020s). The library was made by the immunoSEQ multiplex PCR assay. TCRdb carries this immuneACCESS record with in-frame sequences only. Its versions omit some clonotypes, under half of them owing to an unresolved V gene in the studies checked, with the rest unexplained. The sample records 100,000 to 150,000 clones, about 88% of which are singletons. The ten largest clonotypes hold about 4.2% of the sample. In the paper's terms, the time point label means: baseline before first vaccination. The input for sequencing was peripheral blood, taken on day 0 of AZD1222 vaccination. These receptors were collected from an adult in good health.

This chain connects TRBV7-8 to TRBJ2-1, with D perhaps given as TRBD1 or TRBD2 (5 bases each). Germline V gives CDR1 SGHVS, CDR2 FQNEAQ. The CDR3 spans 14 residues. Trimming shortened V by 5 bases and J by 5 bases, and 13 bases separated the two germline ends. The CDR3 DNA is TGTGCCAGCAGCCCCGGGGACGCCCACAATGAGCAGTTCTTC. It translates to CASSPGDAHNEQFF. The whole variable domain, remainder taken from reference TRBV7-8 and TRBJ2-1, is GAGVSQSPRYKVAKRGQDVALRCDPISGHVSLFWYQQALGQGPEFLTYFQNEAQLDKSGLPSDRFFAERPEGSVSTLKIQRTQQEDSAVYLCASSPGDAHNEQFFGPGTRLTVL.

The chain joins TRBV7-8 to TRBJ2-7; possible D gene TRBD1, 5 bases. This CDR3 region has 14 residues. Germline V lookup: CDR1 SGHVS, CDR2 FQNEAQ. V lost 5 bases and J 0 bases, leaving 11 bases between the germline ends. The CDR3 loop is CASSPRQSSYEQYF. The CDR3 DNA reads TGTGCCAGCAGCCCCCGACAGAGCTCCTACGAGCAGTACTTC.

The chain is built from TRBV12-3 or TRBV12-4 and TRBJ1-2; D is unclear. The CDR3 consists of 11 residues. The V gene lost 10 bases and the J gene lost 3 bases, with 9 bases spanning the gap. CDR3 protein: CATQRDYGYTF. As DNA, the CDR3 is TGTGCCACTCAACGTGACTATGGCTACACCTTC.

CDR3 sequence reads: CAGRTGAEYGYTF. The DNA of the CDR3 is TGTGCCGGGAGGACAGGAGCCGAATATGGCTACACCTTC. This chain connects TRBV28 to TRBJ1-2; 7 bases are shared with TRBD1. V lost 11 bases, J lost 5 bases, and 11 bases stayed unmatched. The germline V gene has CDR1 MDHEN and CDR2 SYDVKM. The CDR3 totals 13 residues.

This rearrangement joins TRBV5-1 to TRBJ2-7; TRBD1 is a possible D gene (5 bases). Trimming cost V 2 bases and J 0 bases, with 9 bases left between them. CDR1 SGHRS and CDR2 YFSETQ come from the germline V gene. The CDR3 has 14 amino acids. The CDR3 is CASSFIDSSYEQYF. For the CDR3, the DNA is TGCGCCAGCAGCTTCATCGACAGCTCCTACGAGCAGTACTTC.

The gene calls are TRBV3-1 (or the pseudogene TRBV3-2) and TRBJ1-4; 11 bases agree with TRBD1. This CDR3 is 16 amino acids long. Germline CDR1 LGHDT, CDR2 YNNKEL (reference sequence). Trimming took 0 bases from V and 10 from J; bases not matched to a gene: 7. The CDR3 protein is CASSQDFRTGGIKLFF. CDR3 nucleotide sequence: TGTGCCAGCAGCCAAGATTTCCGGACAGGGGGCATAAAACTGTTTTTT.

V is TRBV7-9 and J is TRBJ2-7; TRBD1 is a possible D gene (6 bases). The V gene's germline CDR1 is SEHNR and CDR2 FQNEAQ (reference sequence). CDR3 length: 14 amino acids. V gave up 4 bases and J gave up 4 bases, with 14 bases separating them. This chain's CDR3 is CASSSRFGQYEQYF. Here the CDR3 DNA reads TGTGCCAGCAGCTCCCGGTTTGGACAGTACGAGCAGTACTTC.

The genes are TRBV3-1 (or the pseudogene TRBV3-2) and TRBJ2-3, with 11 bases fitting TRBD2. Germline V CDR1 and CDR2: LGHDT, YNNKEL (reference sequence). With 6 bases clipped from V and 5 bases from J, the junction kept 10 bases outside the gene matches. The CDR3 has 16 amino acids. The CDR3: CASRPIAGGPIDTQYF. The CDR3 coding sequence is TGTGCCAGCAGACCTATAGCGGGAGGGCCGATAGATACGCAGTATTTT.

The chain employs TRBV21-1 and TRBJ2-5; no DNA check was done on the table's D call, TRBD2. TRBV21-1 is an annotated pseudogene. The CDR3 has 14 amino acids. CDR3 in amino acids: CASSKGGVPETQYF. In nucleotides, the CDR3 is TGTGCCAGCAGCAAAGGCGGGGTCCCAGAGACCCAGTACTTC.

This clone was detected once. The V call is TRBV24-1, the J call TRBJ1-2, with D maybe TRBD1 (6 bases). The CDR3 extends over 12 amino acids. Germline loops: CDR1 KGHDR, CDR2 SFDVKD. The V and J ends lost 6 bases and 8 bases respectively, with 12 bases between them. The CDR3 DNA reads TGTGCCACCAGTCGGGGGGCAGGAGGCTACACCTTC. This gives the protein CATSRGAGGYTF.

The genes are TRBV7-3 and TRBJ2-7; D perhaps matches TRBD1 (6 bases). This CDR3 spans 13 amino acids. Germline loops: CDR1 SGHTA, CDR2 FQGTGA. The V and J ends lost 6 bases and 5 bases respectively, with 14 bases between them. The CDR3, as DNA: TGTGCCAGCAGGTTCACGGGGACAAACGAGCAGTACTTC. It translates to CASRFTGTNEQYF.

The chain is built from TRBV11-2 and TRBJ2-1; 7 bases align to TRBD2. Per germline, CDR1 SGHAT and CDR2 FQNNGV. This CDR3 has 16 residues. The trim removed 0 bases at V and 6 bases at J, leaving 8 bases unmatched. The CDR3 is CASSLDGLADVNEQFF. CDR3 nucleotide sequence: TGTGCCAGCAGCTTAGACGGCCTAGCGGATGTCAATGAGCAGTTCTTC.

The rearrangement joins TRBV19 to TRBJ2-2; 10 bases are a match to TRBD1. V trimming: 8 bases; J trimming: 4 bases; junction bases outside the gene matches: 10. Germline CDR1 reads LNHDA; CDR2 reads SQIVND (reference sequence). There are 16 residues in the CDR3. The CDR3 DNA reads TGTGCCAGTCGCGACAGGGGGCGTTCGGGCACCGGGGAGCTGTTTTTT. It codes for CASRDRGRSGTGELFF.

This clone was detected only once. The V and J genes are TRBV30 and TRBJ1-5; no definite D call. With 1 base removed from V and 0 bases from J, the gap between germline ends came to 7 bases. This CDR3 region has 14 residues. Germline CDR1 GTSNPN, CDR2 SVGIG (reference sequence). CDR3 coding DNA: TGTGCCTGGAGTGCGGGTTATAGCAATCAGCCCCAGCATTTT. Translating it yields CAWSAGYSNQPQHF. Full variable domain (remainder filled in from reference TRBV30 and TRBJ1-5): SQTIHQWPATLVQPVGSPLSLECTVEGTSNPNLYWYRQAAGRGLQLLFYSVGIGQISSEVPQNLSASRPQDRQFILSSKKLLLSDSGFYLCAWSAGYSNQPQHFGDGTRLSIL.

This clone was counted once. This chain links TRBV24-1 with TRBJ1-1; D unresolved. Trimming left V 8 bases short and J 5 bases short, with 14 bases between. CDR3 length equals 13 residues. Germline V gene lookup returns CDR1 KGHDR and CDR2 SFDVKD. The CDR3 loop reads CATTGLRSTEAFF. In DNA, the CDR3 is TGTGCCACCACCGGACTCAGGTCTACTGAAGCTTTCTTT.